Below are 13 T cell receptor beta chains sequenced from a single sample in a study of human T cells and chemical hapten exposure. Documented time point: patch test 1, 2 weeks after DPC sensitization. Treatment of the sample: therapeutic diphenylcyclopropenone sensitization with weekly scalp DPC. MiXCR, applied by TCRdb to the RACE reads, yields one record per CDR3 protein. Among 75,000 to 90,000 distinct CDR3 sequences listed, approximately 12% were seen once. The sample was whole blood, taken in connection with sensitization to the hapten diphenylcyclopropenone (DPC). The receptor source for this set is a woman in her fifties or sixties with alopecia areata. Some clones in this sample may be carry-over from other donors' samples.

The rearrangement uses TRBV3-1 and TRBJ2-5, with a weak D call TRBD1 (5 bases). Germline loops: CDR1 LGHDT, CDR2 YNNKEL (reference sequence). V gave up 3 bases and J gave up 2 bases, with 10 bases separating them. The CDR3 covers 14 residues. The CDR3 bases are TGTGCCAGCAGCCAGGACACCAGACAAGAGACCCAGTACTTC. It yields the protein CASSQDTRQETQYF.

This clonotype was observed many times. The CDR3 spells CSANPGLAGGSSYNEQFF. Here the CDR3 DNA reads TGCAGTGCGAATCCGGGACTAGCGGGGGGGAGCTCCTACAATGAGCAGTTCTTC. V and J are TRBV20-1 and TRBJ2-1; TRBD2 matches at 16 bases. V lost 6 bases and J lost 0; bases outside the gene matches: 8. CDR3 length equals 18 residues. Germline V lookup: CDR1 DFQATT, CDR2 SNEGSKA (reference sequence).

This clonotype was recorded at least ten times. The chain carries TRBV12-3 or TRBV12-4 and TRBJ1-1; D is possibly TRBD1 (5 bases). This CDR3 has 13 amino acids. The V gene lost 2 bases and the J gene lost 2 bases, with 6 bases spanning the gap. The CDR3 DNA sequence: TGTGCCAGCAGTTTACAGGGCAACACTGAAGCTTTCTTT. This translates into CASSLQGNTEAFF.

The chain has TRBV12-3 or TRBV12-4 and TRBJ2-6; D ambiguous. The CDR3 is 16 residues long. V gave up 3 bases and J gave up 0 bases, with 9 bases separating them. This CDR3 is CASSFTPASGANVLTF. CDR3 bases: TGTGCCAGCAGTTTTACACCAGCCTCTGGGGCCAACGTCCTGACTTTC.

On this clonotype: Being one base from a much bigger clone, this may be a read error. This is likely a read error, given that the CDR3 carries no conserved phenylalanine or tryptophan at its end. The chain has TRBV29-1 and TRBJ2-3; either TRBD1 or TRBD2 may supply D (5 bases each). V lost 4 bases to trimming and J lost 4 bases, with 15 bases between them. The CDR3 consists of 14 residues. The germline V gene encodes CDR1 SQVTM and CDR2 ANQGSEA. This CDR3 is CSVVAYLGADTQYL. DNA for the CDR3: TGCAGCGTTGTAGCGTATCTGGGGGCAGATACGCAGTATTTG.

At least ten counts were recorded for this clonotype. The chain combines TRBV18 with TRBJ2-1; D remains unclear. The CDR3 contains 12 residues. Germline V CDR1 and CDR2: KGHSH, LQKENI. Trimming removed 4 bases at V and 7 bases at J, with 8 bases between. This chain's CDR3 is CASSRVENEQFF. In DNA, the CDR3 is TGTGCCAGCTCACGAGTGGAAAATGAGCAGTTCTTC. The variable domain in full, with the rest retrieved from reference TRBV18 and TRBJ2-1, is NAGVMQNPRHLVRRRGQEARLRCSPMKGHSHVYWYRQLPEEGLKFMVYLQKENIIDESGMPKERFSAEFPKEGPSILRIQQVVRGDSAAYFCASSRVENEQFFGPGTRLTVL.

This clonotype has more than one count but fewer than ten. For the CDR3, the DNA is TGTGCCAGCAGATTGACACGGGACACTGAAGCTTTCTTT. Its protein product is CASRLTRDTEAFF. The V gene is TRBV7-2, the J gene TRBJ1-1; no clear D. Per the germline V gene, CDR1 is SGHTA and CDR2 is FQGNSA. This CDR3 has 13 amino acids. Between the trimmed V and J ends, which lost 6 bases and 3 bases, there was a span of 11 bases.

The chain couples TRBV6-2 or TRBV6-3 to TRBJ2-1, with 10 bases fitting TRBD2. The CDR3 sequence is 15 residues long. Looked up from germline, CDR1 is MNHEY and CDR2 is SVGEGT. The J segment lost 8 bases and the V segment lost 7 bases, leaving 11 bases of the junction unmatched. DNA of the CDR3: TGTGCCAGCACCCTGAGCGGGGGGGCGATCTATGAGCAGTTCTTC. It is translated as CASTLSGGAIYEQFF.

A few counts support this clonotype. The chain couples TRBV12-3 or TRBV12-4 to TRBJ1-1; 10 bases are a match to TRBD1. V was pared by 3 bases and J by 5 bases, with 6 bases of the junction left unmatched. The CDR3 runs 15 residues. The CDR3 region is CASSFKTGGGTEAFF. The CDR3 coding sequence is TGTGCCAGCAGTTTTAAGACAGGGGGCGGTACTGAAGCTTTCTTT.

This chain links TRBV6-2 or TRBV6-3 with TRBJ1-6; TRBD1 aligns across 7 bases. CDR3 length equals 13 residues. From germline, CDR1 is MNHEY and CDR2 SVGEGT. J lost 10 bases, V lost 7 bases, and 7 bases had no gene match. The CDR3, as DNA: TGTGCCAGCAAGACGACAGGGCGATCACCCCTCCACTTT. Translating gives CASKTTGRSPLHF.

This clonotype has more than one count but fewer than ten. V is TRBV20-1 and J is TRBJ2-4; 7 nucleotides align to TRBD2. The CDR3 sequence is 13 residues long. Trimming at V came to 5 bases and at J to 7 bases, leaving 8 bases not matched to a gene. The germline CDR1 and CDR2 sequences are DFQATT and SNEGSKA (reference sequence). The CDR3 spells CSASSSGVNIQYF. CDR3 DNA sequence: TGCAGTGCTTCTTCAAGCGGGGTGAACATTCAGTACTTC.

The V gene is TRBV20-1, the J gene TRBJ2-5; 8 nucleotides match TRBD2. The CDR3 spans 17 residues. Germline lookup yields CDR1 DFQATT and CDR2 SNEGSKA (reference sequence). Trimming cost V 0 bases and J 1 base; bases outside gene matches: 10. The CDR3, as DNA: TGCAGTGCTAGAGATCTGTTTGAGACTAGCGCCCAAGAGACCCAGTACTTC. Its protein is CSARDLFETSAQETQYF.

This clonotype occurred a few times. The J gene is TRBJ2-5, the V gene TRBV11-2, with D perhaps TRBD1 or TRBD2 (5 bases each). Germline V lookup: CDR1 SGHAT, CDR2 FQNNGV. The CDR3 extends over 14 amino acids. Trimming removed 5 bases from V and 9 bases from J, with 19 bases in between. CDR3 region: CASSPSVPEGSQYF. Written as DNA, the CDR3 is TGTGCCAGCAGCCCGTCGGTCCCCGAGGGGTCCCAGTACTTC.